The clone carrying this T cell receptor beta chain occurred many times. Its antigen is not identified. The data were obtained in a study of regulatory T cells in long-lasting Graves disease. CDR3-region Arm-PCR and iRepertoire HTBI primers produced the TCR beta libraries. Authors' analysis steps: Spanning all samples, the identified segments comprised 62 TRBV and around 15 TRBJ. TCRdb independently ran MiXCR on the multiplex PCR reads; one entry per CDR3 protein. Clone size and V and J calls follow TCRdb, not the original study. This sample yields some 420,000 distinct CDR3 sequences, of which roughly 22% are seen a single time; roughly 13% belongs to the top ten. As for time point: persistent/refractory GD, antithyroid drugs over 5 years with positive TRAb. Extracted PBMC RNA gave rise to the TCR library. The V gene end was trimmed by 6 bases and the J gene end by 2 bases; junction bases not matched to a gene: 3. Germline lookup yields CDR1 ENHRY and CDR2 SYGVKD. This CDR3 has 14 residues.

Findings and limits, study-wide: Favored usage of TRBV28, TRBJ1-2 and TRBJ2-5 was recorded in persistent disease. Among the persistent patients, 2,500 to 3,000 public clonotypes were shared, more than the roughly 990 shared among new patients. It is possible that accuracy was reduced by the small size of the sample.

The sequencing here drew on peripheral blood mononuclear cells (PBMCs), taken when the disease was refractory, from a patient treated with antithyroid drugs. This receptor was taken from a female donor with Graves disease. This chain connects TRBV10-3 to TRBJ1-1; 10 bases are a match to TRBD1. The CDR3 nucleotides are TGTGCCATCAGGGGGACAGGGGATAACACTGAAGCTTTCTTT. Amino acid sequence: CAIRGTGDNTEAFF.